This record looks at one T cell receptor beta chain sequence and its context. This entry is derived from a study of response to subunit inactivated influenza vaccine. The CDR3 spans 14 residues. V lost 10 bases and J lost 5; bases outside the gene matches: 12. Germline lookup yields CDR1 MDHEN and CDR2 SYDVKM. TCRdb used MiXCR to reprocess the RT-PCR reads, holding one entry per CDR3 protein. The sample contains approximately 700,000 distinct CDR3 sequences, over 11% of which appear only once. This specimen was PBMCs from blood, taken approximately 15 days before vaccination. The sequence was collected from a man aged 50-59 years who received an inactivated influenza vaccine. V is TRBV28 and J is TRBJ1-2; 8 bases agree with TRBD1. The CDR3 reads CATLAPGQAYGYTF. The CDR3 DNA is TGTGCCACCCTTGCCCCGGGACAGGCTTATGGCTACACCTTC.